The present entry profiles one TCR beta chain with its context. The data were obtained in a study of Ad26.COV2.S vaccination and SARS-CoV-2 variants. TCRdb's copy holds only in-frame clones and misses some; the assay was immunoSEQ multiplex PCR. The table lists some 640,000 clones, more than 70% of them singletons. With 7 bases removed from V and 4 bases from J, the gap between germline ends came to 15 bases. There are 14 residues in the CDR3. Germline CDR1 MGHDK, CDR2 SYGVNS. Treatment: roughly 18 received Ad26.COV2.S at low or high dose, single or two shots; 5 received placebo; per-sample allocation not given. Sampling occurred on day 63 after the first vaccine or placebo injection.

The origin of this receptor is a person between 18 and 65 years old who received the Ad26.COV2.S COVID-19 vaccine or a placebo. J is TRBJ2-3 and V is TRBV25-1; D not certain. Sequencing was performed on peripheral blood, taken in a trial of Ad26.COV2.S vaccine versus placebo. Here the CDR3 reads CASNPQGHADTQYF. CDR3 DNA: TGTGCCAGCAACCCGCAAGGGCACGCAGATACGCAGTATTTT.